This T cell receptor beta chain is drawn from a study of cytomegalovirus exposure and HLA in healthy donors. Study background: There were about 85 million unique TCRs (from HLA-typed donors) in an early data release. Study-level findings and limits: In most subjects, TCR beta sequences reportedly gave accurate predictions of HLA-A and HLA-B alleles. In a later analysis, the majority of CMV-associated beta chains seemingly showed HLA restriction.

A multiplex PCR was run with 60 Vbeta primers and 13 Jbeta primers. TCRdb's copy holds only in-frame clones and misses some; the assay was immunoSEQ multiplex PCR. Among about 140,000 clones listed, approximately 84% were seen once. The CDR3 loop spans 12 amino acids. V lost 5 bases to trimming and J lost 8 bases; unmatched junction nucleotides: 4. Per germline, CDR1 SGHTA and CDR2 FQGNSA. For this clone: The antigen is undetermined.

This chain connects TRBV7-2 to TRBJ1-2; TRBD1 matches 8 bases. The sample consisted of PBMCs. This receptor was taken from a woman in her thirties or forties in good health and CMV-seronegative. CDR3 in DNA: TGTGCCAGCAGCCTGACAGGGGCCGGCTACACCTTC. The encoded protein is CASSLTGAGYTF.